The clone carrying this T cell receptor beta chain was seen only a few times. What it recognizes is unknown. About 1.8 micrograms of genomic DNA came from cryopreserved PBMCs for TCR beta libraries. The data are from a study of cytotoxic CD8 clonotypes in ibrutinib-treated CLL. About the research overall: Mean values per sample were some 250,000 productive templates and 94,082 productive rearrangements. Study-wide findings and caveats: Measured clonality at baseline was greater than in age-matched healthy donors and tracked with circulating CD8+ T-cell counts.

TCRdb's copy holds only in-frame clones and misses some; the assay was immunoSEQ multiplex PCR. The sample shows 200,000 to 250,000 clones, 70% of them seen only once. V was trimmed by 5 bases and J by 7 bases, leaving 21 bases between them. The CDR3 extends over 15 amino acids. Germline V gives CDR1 SGHAT, CDR2 FQNNGV. This chain links TRBV11-2 with TRBJ2-7, with D perhaps TRBD1 (6 bases). Sample: PBMCs, taken after 12 months of ibrutinib treatment. This clonotype was sampled from a human donor with chronic lymphocytic leukemia. The CDR3 DNA reads as TGTGCCAGCAGCCCCCTCCGGCAGGGGAAGAGGGAGCAGTACTTC. The encoded protein is CASSPLRQGKREQYF. The full variable domain, completed using reference TRBV11-2 and TRBJ2-7, is EAGVAQSPRYKIIEKRQSVAFWCNPISGHATLYWYQQILGQGPKLLIQFQNNGVVDDSQLPKDRFSAERLKGVDSTLKIQPAKLEDSAVYLCASSPLRQGKREQYFGPGTRLTVT.